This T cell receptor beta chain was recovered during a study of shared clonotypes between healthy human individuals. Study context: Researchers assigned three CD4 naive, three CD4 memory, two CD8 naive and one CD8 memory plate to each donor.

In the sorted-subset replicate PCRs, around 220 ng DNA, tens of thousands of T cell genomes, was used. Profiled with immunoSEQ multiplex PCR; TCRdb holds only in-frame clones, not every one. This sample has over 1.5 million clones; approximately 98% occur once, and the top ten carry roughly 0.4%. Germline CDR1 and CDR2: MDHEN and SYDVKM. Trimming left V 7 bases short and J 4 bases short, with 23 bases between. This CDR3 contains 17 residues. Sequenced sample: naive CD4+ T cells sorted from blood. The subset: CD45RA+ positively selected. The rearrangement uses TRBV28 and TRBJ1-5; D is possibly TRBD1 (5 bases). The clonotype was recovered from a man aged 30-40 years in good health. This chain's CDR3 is CASNTLSGWGPNQPQHF. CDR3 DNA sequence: TGTGCCAGCAATACCTTATCGGGTTGGGGACCAAATCAGCCCCAGCATTTT.